One sample yielded the 31 T cell receptor beta chains listed below, sequenced in a study of blood T cells in healthy people across ages. Together with a sample-barcoded 5' primer, a J-beta primer mix was included in a second PCR lasting about 6 to 11 cycles. TCRdb ran MiXCR on the 5' RACE reads and lists one entry per CDR3 protein. The repertoire holds around 1,000,000 distinct CDR3 sequences, 30% to 40% seen once, with less than 15% in the top ten. The sequencing sample was made of blood. The receptor source for this set is a man between 18 and 35 years old in good health.

The chain links TRBV19 to TRBJ1-4; maybe TRBD1 (5 bases). Germline CDR1 reads LNHDA; CDR2 reads SQIVND (reference sequence). The CDR3 loop spans 15 amino acids. The V end was cut by 5 bases, the J end by 0 bases, with 10 bases between. For the CDR3, the DNA is TGTGCCAGTAGTTCCCGACAGTCAACTAATGAAAAACTGTTTTTT. Its protein is CASSSRQSTNEKLFF.

This clonotype turned up a few times. The rearrangement links TRBV9 to TRBJ2-7, with 7 bases that match TRBD1. From germline, CDR1 is SGDLS and CDR2 YYNGEE. This CDR3 has 14 residues. V gave up 4 bases and J gave up 1 base; unmatched junction bases: 5. Written as DNA, the CDR3 is TGTGCCAGCAGCCCAGGGGGACAGTCCTACGAGCAGTACTTC. This gives the protein CASSPGGQSYEQYF. The full variable domain, completed using reference TRBV9 and TRBJ2-7, is DSGVTQTPKHLITATGQRVTLRCSPRSGDLSVYWYQQSLDQGLQFLIQYYNGEERAKGNILERFSAQQFPDLHSELNLSSLELGDSALYFCASSPGGQSYEQYFGPGTRLTVT.

The V and J genes are TRBV6-6 and TRBJ1-3; 7 positions agree with TRBD1. The CDR3 is 14 residues long. Germline V gives CDR1 MNHNY, CDR2 SVGAGI (reference sequence). J gave up 0 bases and V 8 bases, and 4 bases lay outside the gene matches. The CDR3 bases are TGTGCCAGCGGCAGGGGGATCTCTGGAAACACCATATATTTT. Its protein product is CASGRGISGNTIYF.

The chain couples TRBV28 to TRBJ2-3, with 9 bases lining up with TRBD2. CDR1 is MDHEN and CDR2 is SYDVKM in the germline V gene. The CDR3 covers 16 residues. Unmatched junction bases numbered 13, after V lost 7 bases and J lost 5 bases. CDR3 residues: CASTPRVAGDRDTQYF. CDR3 coding DNA: TGTGCCAGCACCCCGAGGGTAGCGGGGGACCGAGATACGCAGTATTTT.

The chain joins TRBV29-1 to TRBJ2-1, with D possibly matching TRBD2 (5 bases). The CDR3 covers 16 residues. Germline CDR1 and CDR2: SQVTM and ANQGSEA. The ends were cut back, 3 bases at V and 2 bases at J, with 17 bases in the middle. This CDR3 reads CSVDGFVREAYNEQFF. CDR3 sequence (DNA): TGCAGCGTTGATGGGTTTGTCCGGGAAGCCTACAATGAGCAGTTCTTC.

The rearrangement uses TRBV20-1 and TRBJ1-6; tentative D call: TRBD1 (6 bases). Germline lookup yields CDR1 DFQATT and CDR2 SNEGSKA (reference sequence). There are 16 residues in the CDR3. Deletions cut 3 bases from V and 0 bases from J, with 12 bases between. The CDR3 reads CSASVQGFSYNSPLHF. The CDR3 DNA follows: TGCAGTGCTAGTGTACAGGGATTCTCCTATAATTCACCCCTCCACTTT.

This clonotype was seen a few times. The V and J genes are TRBV7-9 and TRBJ2-7; D may be TRBD2 (6 bases). The germline CDR1 and CDR2 sequences are SEHNR and FQNEAQ (reference sequence). The V end lost 8 bases, the J end lost 3 bases, and 11 bases lay between the germline ends. This CDR3 has 12 amino acids. CDR3 residues: CASSTGDYEQYF. As DNA, the CDR3 is TGTGCCAGCTCAACGGGGGACTACGAGCAGTACTTC.

CDR3 loop: CASSDGQGAGYTF. The CDR3 DNA reads TGTGCCAGCAGTGATGGACAAGGGGCTGGCTACACCTTC. The gene calls are TRBV25-1 and TRBJ1-2; possibly TRBD1 for D (5 bases). Germline CDR1 and CDR2: MGHDK and SYGVNS. The V end was cut by 3 bases, the J end by 7 bases, with 12 bases between. CDR3 size: 13 residues.

The V call is TRBV4-2, the J call TRBJ2-7; possibly TRBD1 for D (6 bases). Germline V gene lookup returns CDR1 LGHNA and CDR2 YNFKEQ. This CDR3 spans 15 amino acids. Between the trimmed V and J ends, which lost 0 bases and 2 bases, there was a span of 11 bases. The CDR3, as DNA: TGTGCCAGCAGCCAAGATACGGACAGCGCCTACGAGCAGTACTTC. It yields the protein CASSQDTDSAYEQYF.

This clonotype came up a few times. V usage is TRBV7-9 and J usage is TRBJ1-1; a weak D match, TRBD1 (5 bases). The V and J ends lost 5 bases and 0 bases respectively, with 19 bases between them. CDR3 length: 17 amino acids. CDR1 and CDR2 (germline): SEHNR, FQNEAQ (reference sequence). The CDR3 is CASSKGARGRMNTEAFF. CDR3 nucleotide sequence: TGTGCCAGCAGCAAAGGGGCTAGGGGCCGAATGAACACTGAAGCTTTCTTT.

V gene TRBV9 combines with J gene TRBJ1-1; D is possibly TRBD1 (6 bases). V lost 3 bases and J lost 4, with 10 bases in between. Germline CDR1 and CDR2: SGDLS and YYNGEE. CDR3 length equals 13 residues. The CDR3 region is CASSAGRGTEAFF. The DNA for the CDR3 is TGTGCCAGCAGCGCGGGCAGGGGCACTGAAGCTTTCTTT.

The rearrangement links TRBV12-3 or TRBV12-4 to TRBJ1-1, with TRBD1 matching 7 bases. V shed 6 bases and J 0 bases; nucleotides not matched to a gene: 7. There are 15 residues in the CDR3. The CDR3 nucleotides are TGTGCCAGCAGCCTACAGGGGTGGATGAACACTGAAGCTTTCTTT. This encodes CASSLQGWMNTEAFF.

The rearrangement uses TRBV9 and TRBJ2-7, with D uncertain. Germline V CDR1 and CDR2: SGDLS, YYNGEE. This CDR3 has 12 residues. The germline V and J ends were trimmed by 3 bases and 7 bases, with 11 bases remaining between them. CDR3 residues: CASSAEYNEQYF. CDR3 DNA sequence: TGTGCCAGCAGCGCCGAGTACAATGAGCAGTACTTC.

This clonotype was observed at least ten times. The chain couples TRBV29-1 to TRBJ2-3; unclear D gene. The CDR3 is made up of 15 amino acids. Germline V gene sequence: CDR1 SQVTM, CDR2 ANQGSEA. V gave up 6 bases and J gave up 4 bases, with 20 bases separating them. The chain's CDR3 is CSVLVGVRPPDTQYF. DNA for the CDR3: TGCAGCGTCCTCGTTGGGGTTAGGCCCCCAGATACGCAGTATTTT.

In this sample, this clonotype turned up a few times. V gene TRBV20-1 combines with J gene TRBJ1-2, with 8 bases that match TRBD1. Germline CDR1 and CDR2: DFQATT and SNEGSKA (reference sequence). The CDR3 extends over 14 amino acids. V shed 7 bases, J shed 5 bases, and the junction held 12 bases outside the gene matches. The CDR3 reads CSVPAAGTGYGYTF. In DNA, the CDR3 is TGCAGTGTTCCAGCGGCGGGGACAGGTTATGGCTACACCTTC.

CDR3: CASSALLILSETQYF. CDR3 nucleotides: TGTGCCAGCAGCGCCCTGCTTATCCTGTCAGAGACCCAGTACTTC. The J gene is TRBJ2-5, the V gene TRBV11-2; D remains unclear. Germline assignment: CDR1 SGHAT and CDR2 FQNNGV. The CDR3 sequence is 15 residues long. Trimming shortened V by 5 bases and J by 4 bases, and 17 bases separated the two germline ends. The full variable domain, in which reference TRBV11-2 and TRBJ2-5 provide the parts outside the CDR3, is EAGVAQSPRYKIIEKRQSVAFWCNPISGHATLYWYQQILGQGPKLLIQFQNNGVVDDSQLPKDRFSAERLKGVDSTLKIQPAKLEDSAVYLCASSALLILSETQYFGPGTRLLVL.

The CDR3 loop reads CASNNPRVLRADTEAFF. CDR3 sequence (DNA): TGTGCCAGTAACAACCCTAGGGTTTTGCGAGCTGACACTGAAGCTTTCTTT. The chain joins TRBV19 to TRBJ1-1, with unresolved D. The germline V gene encodes CDR1 LNHDA and CDR2 SQIVND (reference sequence). Trimming took 7 bases from V and 3 from J, leaving 24 bases between them. The CDR3 runs to 17 residues.

The chain has TRBV9 and TRBJ1-4; 7 nucleotides align to TRBD1. Germline V CDR1 and CDR2: SGDLS, YYNGEE. Trimming removed 3 bases from V and 5 bases from J; junction bases left unmatched: 16. The CDR3 contains 18 residues. CDR3: CASSATPKTSRGNEKLFF. CDR3 in DNA: TGTGCCAGCAGCGCCACTCCGAAAACCAGCAGGGGGAATGAAAAACTGTTTTTT. Supplemented by reference TRBV9 and TRBJ1-4, the full variable domain reads DSGVTQTPKHLITATGQRVTLRCSPRSGDLSVYWYQQSLDQGLQFLIQYYNGEERAKGNILERFSAQQFPDLHSELNLSSLELGDSALYFCASSATPKTSRGNEKLFFGSGTQLSVL.

The rearrangement joins TRBV4-2 to TRBJ2-5; tentatively, D is TRBD2 (5 bases). Germline values: CDR1 LGHNA, CDR2 YNFKEQ. Trimming shortened V by 1 base and J by 11 bases, and 17 bases separated the two germline ends. This CDR3 is 14 amino acids long. Written as DNA, the CDR3 is TGTGCCAGCAGCCAAGGTCTCACGAGCACGGGGCAGTACTTC. Translating gives CASSQGLTSTGQYF.

The chain carries TRBV7-2 and TRBJ2-7; the match to TRBD2 covers 7 bases. The CDR3 consists of 14 residues. V lost 1 base, J lost 11 bases, and 11 bases stayed unmatched. The germline gives CDR1 SGHTA, CDR2 FQGNSA. The CDR3 is CASSLGGTGTKKYF. CDR3 bases: TGTGCCAGCAGCTTAGGGGGCACCGGGACTAAAAAGTACTTC.

The chain couples TRBV7-9 to TRBJ2-1; TRBD2 might be the D (5 bases). Germline CDR1 and CDR2: SEHNR and FQNEAQ (reference sequence). Trimming shortened V by 4 bases and J by 6 bases, and 10 bases separated the two germline ends. The CDR3 contains 13 residues. The CDR3 spells CASSSTEGNEQFF. CDR3 bases: TGTGCCAGCAGCTCCACAGAGGGCAATGAGCAGTTCTTC.

This clonotype has more than one count but fewer than ten. V usage is TRBV20-1 and J usage is TRBJ2-1; D unresolved. Germline values: CDR1 DFQATT, CDR2 SNEGSKA (reference sequence). Trimming removed 2 bases at V and 0 bases at J, with 8 bases between. The CDR3 length is 14 residues. As DNA, the CDR3 is TGCAGTGCTAGACCGCGAAGCTCCTACAATGAGCAGTTCTTC. The encoded protein is CSARPRSSYNEQFF.

This chain connects TRBV4-3 to TRBJ1-3, with no clear D. This CDR3 is 14 amino acids long. Germline V gene sequence: CDR1 LGHNA, CDR2 YSLEER. V was shortened by 1 base and J by 0 bases, with 4 bases between the two germline ends. The CDR3 coding sequence is TGCGCCAGCAGCCAAGGGAACTCTGGAAACACCATATATTTT. Encoded protein: CASSQGNSGNTIYF.

This rearrangement joins TRBV20-1 to TRBJ2-4, with D perhaps TRBD2 (5 bases). Between the trimmed V and J ends, which lost 0 bases and 1 base, there was a span of 7 bases. The germline gives CDR1 DFQATT, CDR2 SNEGSKA (reference sequence). The CDR3 has 14 residues. CDR3 sequence (DNA): TGCAGTGCTAGAGATACGGGGGCCAAAAACATTCAGTACTTC. Its translation: CSARDTGAKNIQYF.

CDR3 loop: CASSSGTSKGDEQFF. CDR3 bases: TGCGCCAGCAGCTCTGGGACGTCTAAGGGCGATGAGCAGTTCTTC. The rearrangement joins TRBV5-1 to TRBJ2-1; D is tentatively TRBD1 or TRBD2 (5 bases each). Germline CDR1 reads SGHRS; CDR2 reads YFSETQ. The CDR3 has 15 amino acids. Trimming left V 3 bases short and J 8 bases short, with 18 bases between.

The chain combines TRBV28 with TRBJ2-7; TRBD2 aligns across 9 bases. The ends lost 7 bases at V and 4 bases at J; junction bases unmatched: 5. CDR3 length: 13 amino acids. CDR1 MDHEN and CDR2 SYDVKM come from the germline V gene. This CDR3 is CASTSGGFYEQYF. Here the CDR3 DNA reads TGTGCCAGCACCAGCGGGGGGTTTTACGAGCAGTACTTC.

This clonotype was recorded a few times. V is TRBV27 and J is TRBJ1-5; possible D gene TRBD1, 6 bases. CDR1 is MNHEY and CDR2 is SMNVEV in the germline V gene (reference sequence). The CDR3 covers 16 residues. V lost 0 bases and J 6 bases, leaving 15 bases between the germline ends. As DNA, the CDR3 is TGTGCCAGCAGTTTATCTTCAGGGGATAAGGGTCAGCCCCAGCATTTT. Encoded protein: CASSLSSGDKGQPQHF.

The genes are TRBV2 and TRBJ1-5, with TRBD1 as a possible D gene (6 bases). The germline V gene has CDR1 SNHLY and CDR2 FYNNEI. The V end lost 5 bases, the J end lost 6 bases, and 11 bases lay between the germline ends. This CDR3 contains 13 residues. The CDR3 nucleotides are TGTGCCAGCAGTCCAGGGGTCGCTCAGCCCCAGCATTTT. Protein: CASSPGVAQPQHF.

This clonotype was seen a handful of times. This chain links TRBV7-2 with TRBJ2-1, with 8 bases matching TRBD2. The CDR3 totals 15 residues. The ends lost 3 bases at V and 9 bases at J; junction bases unmatched: 10. Germline loops: CDR1 SGHTA, CDR2 FQGNSA. CDR3 residues: CASSFQAGETAEQFF. As DNA, the CDR3 is TGTGCCAGCAGCTTTCAAGCGGGGGAAACCGCTGAGCAGTTCTTC.

Comments on this clonotype: At one end the junction does not follow the germline gene, possibly because of a read error. The chain carries TRBV6-1 and TRBJ1-1; D is perhaps TRBD1 (6 bases). CDR3 length: 15 amino acids. Germline values: CDR1 MNHNS, CDR2 SASEGT. The CDR3 sequence is CAGSDPGQPRDEAFF. DNA of the CDR3: TGTGCCGGCAGTGACCCGGGACAACCCCGAGACGAAGCTTTCTTT.

Only a few counts were recorded for this clonotype. The chain carries TRBV9 and TRBJ1-1, with D unclear. V lost 0 bases and J 5 bases, leaving 11 bases between the germline ends. Germline V gene data show CDR1 as SGDLS and CDR2 as YYNGEE. The length of the CDR3 is 14 residues. CDR3 nucleotides: TGTGCCAGCAGCGTAGACGGGCGCGGAACTGAAGCTTTCTTT. It codes for CASSVDGRGTEAFF.